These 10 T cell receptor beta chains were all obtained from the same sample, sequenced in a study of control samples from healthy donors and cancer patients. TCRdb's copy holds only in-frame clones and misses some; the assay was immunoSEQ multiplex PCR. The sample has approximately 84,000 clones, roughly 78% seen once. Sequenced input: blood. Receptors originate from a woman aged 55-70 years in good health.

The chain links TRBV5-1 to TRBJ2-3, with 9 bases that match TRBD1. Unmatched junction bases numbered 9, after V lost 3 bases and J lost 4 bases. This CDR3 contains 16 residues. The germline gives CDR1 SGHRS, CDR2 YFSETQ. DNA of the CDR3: TGCGCCAGCAGCTCACTAACAGGGGGCGTCGCAGATACGCAGTATTTT. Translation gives CASSSLTGGVADTQYF.

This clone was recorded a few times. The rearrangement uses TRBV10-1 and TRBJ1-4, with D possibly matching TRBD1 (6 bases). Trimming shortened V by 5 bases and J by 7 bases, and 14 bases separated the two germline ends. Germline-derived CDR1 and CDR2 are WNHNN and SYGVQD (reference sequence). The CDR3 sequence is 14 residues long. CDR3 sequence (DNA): TGCGCCAGCAGTACAGGGAAACTAGGTGAAAAACTGTTTTTT. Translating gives CASSTGKLGEKLFF.

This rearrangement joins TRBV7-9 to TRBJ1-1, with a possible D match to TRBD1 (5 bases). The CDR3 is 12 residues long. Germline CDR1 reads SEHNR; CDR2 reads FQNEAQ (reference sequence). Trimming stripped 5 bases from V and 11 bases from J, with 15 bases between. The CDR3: CASSSFGDEAFF. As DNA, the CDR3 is TGTGCCAGCAGCAGCTTTGGGGACGAGGCTTTCTTT.

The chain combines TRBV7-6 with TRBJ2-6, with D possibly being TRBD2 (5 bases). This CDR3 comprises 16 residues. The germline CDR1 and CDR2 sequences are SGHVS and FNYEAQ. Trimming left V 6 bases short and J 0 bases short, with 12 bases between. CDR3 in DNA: TGTGCCAGCAGTCGAGGGCGCGGCTCTGGGGCCAACGTCCTGACTTTC. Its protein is CASSRGRGSGANVLTF.

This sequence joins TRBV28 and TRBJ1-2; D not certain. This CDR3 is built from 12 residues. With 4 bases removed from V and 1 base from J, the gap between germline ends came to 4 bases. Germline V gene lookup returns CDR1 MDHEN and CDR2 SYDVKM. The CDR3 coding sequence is TGTGCCAGCAGTTCCTATAACTATGGCTACACCTTC. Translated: CASSSYNYGYTF.

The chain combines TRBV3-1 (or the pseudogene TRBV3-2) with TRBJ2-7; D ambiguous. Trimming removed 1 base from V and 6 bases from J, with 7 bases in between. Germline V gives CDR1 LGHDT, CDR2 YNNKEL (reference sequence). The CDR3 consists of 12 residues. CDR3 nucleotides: TGTGCCAGCAGCCAAGGACGGCGCGAGCAGTACTTC. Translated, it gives CASSQGRREQYF.

The CDR3 bases are TGTGCCAGCAGCCAAGCAGAACAGGGCGAGCAGTACTTC. This encodes CASSQAEQGEQYF. The chain uses TRBV14 and TRBJ2-7; D is perhaps TRBD1 (6 bases). Germline V gene data show CDR1 as SGHDN and CDR2 as FVKESK. The CDR3 contains 13 residues. Trimming cost V 1 base and J 6 bases, with 10 bases left between them.

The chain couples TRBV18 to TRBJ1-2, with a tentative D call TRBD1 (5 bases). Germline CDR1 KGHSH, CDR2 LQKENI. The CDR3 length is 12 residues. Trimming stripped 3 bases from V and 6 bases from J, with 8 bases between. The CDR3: CASSPRGDGYTF. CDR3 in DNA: TGTGCCAGCTCACCGAGAGGGGATGGCTACACCTTC.

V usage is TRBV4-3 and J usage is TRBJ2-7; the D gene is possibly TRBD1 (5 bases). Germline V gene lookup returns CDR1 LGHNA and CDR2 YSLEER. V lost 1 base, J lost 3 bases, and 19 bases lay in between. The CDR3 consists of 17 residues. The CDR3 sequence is CASSQVWTPGASYEQYF. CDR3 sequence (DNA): TGCGCCAGCAGCCAAGTCTGGACACCAGGAGCGAGCTACGAGCAGTACTTC.

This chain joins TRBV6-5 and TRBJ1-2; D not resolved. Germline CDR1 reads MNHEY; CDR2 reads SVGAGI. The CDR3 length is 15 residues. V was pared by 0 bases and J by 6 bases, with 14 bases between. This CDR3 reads CASSYSSAGGNGYTF. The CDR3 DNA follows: TGTGCCAGCAGTTACTCATCCGCCGGAGGTAATGGCTACACCTTC.